These T cell receptor beta chains were read from a single sample in a study of a mutant IDH1 vaccine in newly diagnosed glioma. For these receptors, no antigen is known. The table came from immunoSEQ multiplex PCR; TCRdb's copy has only in-frame clones and leaves some out. Of more than 25,000 clones in the sample, roughly 84% were seen once. The sequencing used PBMCs, collected from a glioma patient whose treatment included an IDH1 peptide vaccine. These TCRs come from a man aged 40-50 years with glioma. Some clones in this sample may be carry-over from other donors' samples. Each CDR3 is given with its conserved first and last residue. D genes are given only for firm matches. Clone size is given for some rows only: seen once, a few or many times, or a class if the clone is expanded.

D gene,V gene,J gene,clone size,CDR3 DNA,CDR3 protein
TRBD1,TRBV5-4,TRBJ1-6,-,TGTGCCAGCAGCTTGGGACAGGGGATATGGGGTTCACCCCTCCACTTT,CASSLGQGIWGSPLHF
-,TRBV6-6,TRBJ1-2,-,TGTGCCAGCGGAAGTGACAGTGCCCCATATGGCTACACCTTC,CASGSDSAPYGYTF
-,TRBV7-3,TRBJ2-3,-,TGTGCCAGCAGCCAAATGGGCCCTCCAGTGGCACAGTATTTT,CASSQMGPPVAQYF
TRBD1,TRBV19,TRBJ1-2,-,TGTGCCAGTATACCCGGGACAGGCCACTATGGCTACACCTTC,CASIPGTGHYGYTF
TRBD1,TRBV28,TRBJ1-1,-,TGTGCCAGCAGTCCGGGACAGAGCACTGAAGCTTTCTTT,CASSPGQSTEAFF
-,TRBV7-2,TRBJ2-7,-,TGTGCCAGCAGCCAACCAGGGGTTCGCGACGAGCAGTACTTC,CASSQPGVRDEQYF
TRBD2,TRBV5-4,TRBJ2-5,-,TGTGCCAGCAGCCGAGGGACTAGTCTAGAGACCCAGTACTTC,CASSRGTSLETQYF
-,TRBV5-1,TRBJ2-7,-,TGCGCCAGCGGGGAGGCTCCGAACTACGAGCAGTACTTC,CASGEAPNYEQYF
-,TRBV19,TRBJ1-4,-,TGTGCCAGTAGTATCATCGGGACTAATGAAAAACTGTTTTTT,CASSIIGTNEKLFF
-,TRBV19,TRBJ2-1,-,TGTGCCAGTAGTATGGATCACGGCCCCCACAATGAGCAGTTCTTC,CASSMDHGPHNEQFF
TRBD2,TRBV5-5,TRBJ2-1,-,TGTGCCAGCAGCCCCATCGCTTTAGCGGGGGCCACATACAATGAGCAGTTCTTC,CASSPIALAGATYNEQFF
TRBD1,TRBV7-2,TRBJ2-7,-,TGTGCCAGCAGCTTAGGCCCCGGGACAGGGGGCGAGCAGTACTTC,CASSLGPGTGGEQYF
-,TRBV7-9,TRBJ1-1,medium-sized,TGTGCCAGCAGCCGCCTGGGGGCCGGGAACACTGAAGCTTTCTTT,CASSRLGAGNTEAFF